This T cell receptor beta chain was identified during a study of T cells expressing NK-cell markers. The wider study: Sorted CD3+CD56-NKG2C+, CD3+CD56+NKG2C+ and CD3+CD56+NKG2C- T cells supplied the TCR beta repertoires. HCMV serostatus: seven of eight sequenced donors positive, one negative. Overall study findings and caveats: Also leading the CD3+CD56-NKG2C+ fraction in a handful of donors were these clonotypes.

As for this clonotype: Its target is unknown.

CDR3 length: 14 amino acids. The germline V gene has CDR1 SGHAT and CDR2 FQNNGV. The authors generated TCR beta cDNA through 5'RACE template switching with UMIs. With the 5' RACE reads reprocessed, TCRdb shows one record per CDR3 protein and no DNA. The sample holds 25,000 to 35,000 distinct CDR3 sequences. The sample taken for sequencing was blood T cells: a sorted CD56 or NKG2C T cell subset, CD4+ or CD8+ T cells, or bulk PBMC T cells (not recorded which). The clonotype originates from a woman aged 18-70 years in good health. This chain connects TRBV11-2 to TRBJ2-3. CDR3 protein: CASSLDSSTDTQYF.